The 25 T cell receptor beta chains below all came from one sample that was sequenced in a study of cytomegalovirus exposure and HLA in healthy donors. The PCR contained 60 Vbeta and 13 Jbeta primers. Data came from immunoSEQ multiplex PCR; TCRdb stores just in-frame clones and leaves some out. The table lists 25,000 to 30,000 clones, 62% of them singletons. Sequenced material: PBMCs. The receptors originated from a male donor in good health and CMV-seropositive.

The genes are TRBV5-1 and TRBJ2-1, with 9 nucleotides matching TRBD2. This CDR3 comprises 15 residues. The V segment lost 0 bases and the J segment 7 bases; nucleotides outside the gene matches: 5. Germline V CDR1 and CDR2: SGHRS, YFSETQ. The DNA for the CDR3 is TGCGCCAGCAGCTTGGGCGTAGCGGGGGTAAATGAGCAGTTCTTC. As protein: CASSLGVAGVNEQFF.

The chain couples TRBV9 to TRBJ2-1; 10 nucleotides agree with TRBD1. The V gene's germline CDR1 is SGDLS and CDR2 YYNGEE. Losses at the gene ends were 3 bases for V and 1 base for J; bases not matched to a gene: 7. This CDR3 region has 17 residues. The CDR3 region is CASSETGTGESYNEQFF. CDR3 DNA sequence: TGTGCCAGCAGCGAGACCGGGACAGGGGAATCCTACAATGAGCAGTTCTTC. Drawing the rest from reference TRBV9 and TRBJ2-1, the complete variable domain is DSGVTQTPKHLITATGQRVTLRCSPRSGDLSVYWYQQSLDQGLQFLIQYYNGEERAKGNILERFSAQQFPDLHSELNLSSLELGDSALYFCASSETGTGESYNEQFFGPGTRLTVL.

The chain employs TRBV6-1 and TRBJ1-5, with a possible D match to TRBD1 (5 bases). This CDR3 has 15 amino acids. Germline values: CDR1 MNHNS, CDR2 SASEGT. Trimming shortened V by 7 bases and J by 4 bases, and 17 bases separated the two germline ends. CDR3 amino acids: CASNFDTKGNQPQHF. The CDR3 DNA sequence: TGTGCCAGCAATTTCGACACTAAGGGGAATCAGCCCCAGCATTTT.

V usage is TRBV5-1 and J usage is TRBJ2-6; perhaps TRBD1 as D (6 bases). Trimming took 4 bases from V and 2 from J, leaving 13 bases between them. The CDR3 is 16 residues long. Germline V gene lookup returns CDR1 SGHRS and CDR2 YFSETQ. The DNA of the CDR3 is TGCGCCAGCAGCACATATACAGGGACTGGGGCCAACGTCCTGACTTTC. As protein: CASSTYTGTGANVLTF.

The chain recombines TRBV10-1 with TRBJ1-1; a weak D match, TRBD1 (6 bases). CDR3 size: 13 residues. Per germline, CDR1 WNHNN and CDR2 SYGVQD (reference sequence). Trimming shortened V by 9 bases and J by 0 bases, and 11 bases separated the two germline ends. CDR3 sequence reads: CASRQAMNTEAFF. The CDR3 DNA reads TGCGCCAGTAGACAGGCCATGAACACTGAAGCTTTCTTT.

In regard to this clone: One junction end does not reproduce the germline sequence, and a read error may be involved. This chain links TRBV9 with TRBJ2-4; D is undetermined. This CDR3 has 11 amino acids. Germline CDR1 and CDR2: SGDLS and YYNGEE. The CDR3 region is CASSTGLRFDF. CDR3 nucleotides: TGTGCCAGCAGCACGGGTCTCCGTTTTGACTTC.

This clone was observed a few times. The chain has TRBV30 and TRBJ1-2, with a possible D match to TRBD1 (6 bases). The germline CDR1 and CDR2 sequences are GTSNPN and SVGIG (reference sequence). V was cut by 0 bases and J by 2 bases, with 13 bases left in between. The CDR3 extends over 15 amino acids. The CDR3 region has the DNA TGTGCCTGGAGTGTTAAATCTACAGGGAACTATGGCTACACCTTC. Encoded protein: CAWSVKSTGNYGYTF.

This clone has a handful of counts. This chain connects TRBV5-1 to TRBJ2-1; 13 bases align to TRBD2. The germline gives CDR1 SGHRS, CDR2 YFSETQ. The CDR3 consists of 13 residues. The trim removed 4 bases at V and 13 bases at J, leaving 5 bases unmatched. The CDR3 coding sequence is TGCGCCAGCAGCCCCGGGACTAGCGGGACTCAGTTCTTC. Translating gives CASSPGTSGTQFF.

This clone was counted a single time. The DNA of the CDR3 is TGTGCCAGCACCTCACAGGGGGGGCATTTAGGCGGCTACACCTTC. Protein: CASTSQGGHLGGYTF. The V gene is TRBV6-5, the J gene TRBJ1-2; 8 bases match TRBD1. V trimming: 7 bases; J trimming: 8 bases; junction bases outside the gene matches: 15. The germline CDR1 and CDR2 sequences are MNHEY and SVGAGI. The CDR3 runs 15 residues.

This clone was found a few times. The CDR3 coding sequence is TGTGCCAGCAGTTTGCCGGGGACCAAAAACATTCAGTACTTC. Amino acids: CASSLPGTKNIQYF. V usage is TRBV28 and J usage is TRBJ2-4; a possible D gene is TRBD2 (5 bases). CDR1 is MDHEN and CDR2 is SYDVKM in the germline V gene. CDR3 length: 14 amino acids. V shed 3 bases and J shed 2 bases, with 8 bases lying between them.

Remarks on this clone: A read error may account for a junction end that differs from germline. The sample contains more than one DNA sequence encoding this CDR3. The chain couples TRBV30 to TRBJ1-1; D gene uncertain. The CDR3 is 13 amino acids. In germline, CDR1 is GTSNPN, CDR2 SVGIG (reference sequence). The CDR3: CAGLKQGYTEAFF. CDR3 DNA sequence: TGTGCCGGACTCAAACAAGGCTACACTGAAGCTTTCTTC.

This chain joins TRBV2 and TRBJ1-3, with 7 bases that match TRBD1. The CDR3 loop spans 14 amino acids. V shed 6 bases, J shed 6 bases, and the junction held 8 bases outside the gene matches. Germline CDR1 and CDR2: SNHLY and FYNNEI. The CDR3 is CASSLGTDSNTIYF. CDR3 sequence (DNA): TGTGCCAGCAGCTTGGGGACAGATTCAAACACCATATATTTT.

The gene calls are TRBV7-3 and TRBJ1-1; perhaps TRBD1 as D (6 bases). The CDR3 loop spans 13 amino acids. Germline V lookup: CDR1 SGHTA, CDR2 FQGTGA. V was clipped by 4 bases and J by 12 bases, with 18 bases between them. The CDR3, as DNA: TGTGCCAGCAGCTCACAGGGCCATACTACGACTTTCTTT. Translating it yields CASSSQGHTTTFF.

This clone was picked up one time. In DNA, the CDR3 is TGTGCCAGCAGTTCTAGCGGGATGGAGACCCAGTACTTC. The encoded protein is CASSSSGMETQYF. J is TRBJ2-5 and V is TRBV28, with 9 bases fitting TRBD2. The V and J ends lost 4 bases and 5 bases, in that order; junction bases with no gene match: 2. This CDR3 is built from 13 residues. The germline V gene has CDR1 MDHEN and CDR2 SYDVKM.

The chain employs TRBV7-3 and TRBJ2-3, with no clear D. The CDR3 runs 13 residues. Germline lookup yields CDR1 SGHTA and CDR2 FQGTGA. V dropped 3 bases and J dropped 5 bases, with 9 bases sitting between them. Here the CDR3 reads CASSFTSKDTQYF. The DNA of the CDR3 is TGTGCCAGCAGCTTTACATCGAAAGATACGCAGTATTTT.

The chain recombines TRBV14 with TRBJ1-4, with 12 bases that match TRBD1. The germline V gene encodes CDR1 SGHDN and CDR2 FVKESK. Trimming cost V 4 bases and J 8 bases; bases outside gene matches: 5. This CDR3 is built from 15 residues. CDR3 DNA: TGTGCCAGCAGCCGATGGGACAGGGGGCAGGAAAAACTGTTTTTT. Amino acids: CASSRWDRGQEKLFF.

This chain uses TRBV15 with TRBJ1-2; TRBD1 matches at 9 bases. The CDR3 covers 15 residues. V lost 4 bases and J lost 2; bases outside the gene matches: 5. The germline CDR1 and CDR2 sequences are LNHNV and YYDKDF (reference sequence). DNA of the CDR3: TGTGCCACCAGCACCCTCGACAGGGGGAACTATGGCTACACCTTC. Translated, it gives CATSTLDRGNYGYTF.

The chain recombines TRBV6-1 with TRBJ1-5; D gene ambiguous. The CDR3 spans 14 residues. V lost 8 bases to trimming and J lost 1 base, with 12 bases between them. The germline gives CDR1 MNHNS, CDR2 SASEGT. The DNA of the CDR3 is TGTGCCAGCGGCCAGAGGCGAAGCAATCAGCCCCAGCATTTT. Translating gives CASGQRRSNQPQHF.

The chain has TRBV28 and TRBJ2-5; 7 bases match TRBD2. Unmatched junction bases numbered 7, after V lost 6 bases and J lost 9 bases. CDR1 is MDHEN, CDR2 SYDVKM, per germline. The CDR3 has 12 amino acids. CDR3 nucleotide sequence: TGTGCCAGCAGGTCTCCGGCGGGGGCCCAGTACTTC. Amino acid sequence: CASRSPAGAQYF.

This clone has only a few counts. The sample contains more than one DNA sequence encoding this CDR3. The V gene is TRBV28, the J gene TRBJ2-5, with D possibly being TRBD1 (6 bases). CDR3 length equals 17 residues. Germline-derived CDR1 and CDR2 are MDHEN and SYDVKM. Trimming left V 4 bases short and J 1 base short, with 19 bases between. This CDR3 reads CASSSGTGVGGQETQYF. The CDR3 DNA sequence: TGTGCCAGCAGTTCCGGGACCGGCGTAGGGGGCCAAGAGACCCAGTACTTC.

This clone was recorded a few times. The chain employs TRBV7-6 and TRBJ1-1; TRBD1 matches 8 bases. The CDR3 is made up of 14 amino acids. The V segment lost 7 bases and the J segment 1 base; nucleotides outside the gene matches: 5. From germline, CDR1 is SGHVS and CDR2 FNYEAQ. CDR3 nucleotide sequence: TGTGCCAGCAACCCGACAGGGGCGAACACTGAAGCTTTCTTT. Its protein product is CASNPTGANTEAFF. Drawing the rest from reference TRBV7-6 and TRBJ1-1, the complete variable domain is GAGVSQSPRYKVTKRGQDVALRCDPISGHVSLYWYRQALGQGPEFLTYFNYEAQQDKSGLPNDRFSAERPEGSISTLTIQRTEQRDSAMYRCASNPTGANTEAFFGQGTRLTVV.

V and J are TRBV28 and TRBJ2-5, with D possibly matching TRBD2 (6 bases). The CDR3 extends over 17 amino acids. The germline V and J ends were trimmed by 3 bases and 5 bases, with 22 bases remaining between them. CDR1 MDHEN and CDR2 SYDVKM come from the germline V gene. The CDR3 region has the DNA TGTGCCAGCAGTTTCGGGTGGGTAGCGGAGTCGGGGGAGACCCAGTACTTC. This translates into CASSFGWVAESGETQYF.

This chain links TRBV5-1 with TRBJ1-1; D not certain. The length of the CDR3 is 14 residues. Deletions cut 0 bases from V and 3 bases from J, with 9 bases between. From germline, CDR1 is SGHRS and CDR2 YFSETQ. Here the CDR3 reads CASSLVRGYTEAFF. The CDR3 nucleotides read TGCGCCAGCAGCTTGGTGCGGGGTTACACTGAAGCTTTCTTT.

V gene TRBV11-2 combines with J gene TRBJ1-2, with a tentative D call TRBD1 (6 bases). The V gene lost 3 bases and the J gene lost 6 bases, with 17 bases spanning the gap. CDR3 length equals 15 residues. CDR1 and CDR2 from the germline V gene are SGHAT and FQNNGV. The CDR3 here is CASSLSGGAVNGYTF. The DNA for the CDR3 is TGTGCCAGCAGCTTGTCGGGGGGCGCGGTAAATGGCTACACCTTC.

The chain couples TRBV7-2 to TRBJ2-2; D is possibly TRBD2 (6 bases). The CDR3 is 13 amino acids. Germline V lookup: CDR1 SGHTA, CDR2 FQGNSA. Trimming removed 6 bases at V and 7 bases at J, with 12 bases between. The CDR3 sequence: CASRDGGLGELFF. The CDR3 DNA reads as TGTGCCAGCAGGGATGGGGGACTCGGGGAGCTGTTTTTT.